This T cell receptor beta chain was found in a study of OX40 agonist ivuxolimab in advanced cancers. Overall study context: Roughly two fifths of patients had received prior checkpoint inhibitor therapy. The study's findings and limits: Patients who responded partially at 0.1-3.0 mg/kg showed clonal expansion ranking among the lowest.

A note on this clone: The antigen remains unidentified.

This CDR3 has 18 amino acids. CDR1 and CDR2 from the germline V gene are MNHEY and SMNVEV (reference sequence). The trim removed 0 bases at V and 1 base at J, leaving 5 bases unmatched. TCRdb keeps only in-frame clones here, not all; method: immunoSEQ multiplex PCR. Here the sample spans roughly 26,000 clones, approximately 75% being singletons. The chain employs TRBV27 and TRBJ1-6; 8 positions match TRBD1. This TCR was sampled from an adult with an advanced solid tumor such as melanoma, head and neck, liver or kidney cancer. The input for sequencing was CD4+ or CD8+ T cells sorted from blood, taken in a trial of the OX40 agonist ivuxolimab. The CDR3 DNA reads TGTGCCAGCAGTTTATCCCCAGGGGGCGCTTCCTATAATTCACCCCTCCACTTT. This sequence encodes CASSLSPGGASYNSPLHF.